The 28 T cell receptor beta chains below were found in one sample sequenced in a study of a mutant IDH1 vaccine in newly diagnosed glioma. This sample's time point: baseline, week 1 (first vaccination visit). Treatment in this sample: pre-vaccination baseline after standard-of-care therapy. Using immunoSEQ multiplex PCR, the repertoire was profiled, and TCRdb retains in-frame clones only, with some absent. The sample has 98,000 or so clones; around nine tenths are singletons. This material consisted of PBMCs, taken from a glioma patient treated with radiotherapy, temozolomide or both. These receptors were taken from a woman aged 45 to 65 with glioma.

This clone was found a few times. The chain is built from TRBV7-9 and TRBJ2-1; D is unclear. Germline-derived CDR1 and CDR2 are SEHNR and FQNEAQ (reference sequence). V lost 5 bases to trimming and J lost 9 bases, with 11 bases between them. CDR3 size: 12 residues. The CDR3 DNA follows: TGTGCCAGCAGCCCGATTACGGGTGAGCAGTTCTTC. It translates to CASSPITGEQFF. The whole variable domain, remainder taken from reference TRBV7-9 and TRBJ2-1, is DTGVSQNPRHKITKRGQNVTFRCDPISEHNRLYWYRQTLGQGPEFLTYFQNEAQLEKSRLLSDRFSAERPKGSFSTLEIQRTEQGDSAMYLCASSPITGEQFFGPGTRLTVL.

The chain recombines TRBV7-9 with TRBJ1-2, with a weak D call TRBD1 (5 bases). V was pared by 5 bases and J by 8 bases, with 15 bases between. CDR1 is SEHNR and CDR2 is FQNEAQ in the germline V gene (reference sequence). The CDR3 has 13 amino acids. Here the CDR3 reads CASSRGTSGGYTF. DNA for the CDR3: TGTGCCAGCAGCCGAGGGACCAGCGGGGGCTACACCTTC.

The V and J genes are TRBV6-5 and TRBJ2-7; TRBD1 might be the D (5 bases). Trimming removed 6 bases at V and 2 bases at J, with 17 bases between. Germline CDR1 reads MNHEY; CDR2 reads SVGAGI. The CDR3 has 15 amino acids. CDR3 coding DNA: TGTGCCAGCAGAAGGAGTGGAGACAGTCCCTACGAGCAGTACTTC. Translation gives CASRRSGDSPYEQYF.

This rearrangement joins TRBV5-6 to TRBJ1-2; 9 bases fit TRBD1. J was trimmed by 7 bases and V by 4 bases; bases with no gene match: 2. Germline V gene lookup returns CDR1 SGHDT and CDR2 YYEEEE. The CDR3 runs 12 residues. The CDR3 sequence: CASSVQGAGYTF. For the CDR3, the DNA is TGTGCCAGCAGCGTACAGGGGGCTGGCTACACCTTC. The full variable domain, rest sourced from reference TRBV5-6 and TRBJ1-2, is DAGVTQSPTHLIKTRGQQVTLRCSPKSGHDTVSWYQQALGQGPQFIFQYYEEEERQRGNFPDRFSGHQFPNYSSELNVNALLLGDSALYLCASSVQGAGYTFGSGTRLTVV.

V and J are TRBV9 and TRBJ2-7, with D unclear. Trimming took 0 bases from V and 3 from J, leaving 13 bases between them. Germline-derived CDR1 and CDR2 are SGDLS and YYNGEE. CDR3 length: 15 amino acids. In nucleotides, the CDR3 is TGTGCCAGCAGCGTAGGGGCTAGATTGGACTACGAGCAGTACTTC. Amino acid sequence: CASSVGARLDYEQYF.

The genes are TRBV28 and TRBJ2-1; the match to TRBD2 covers 7 bases. The CDR3 runs to 16 residues. Germline CDR1 and CDR2: MDHEN and SYDVKM. With V trimmed by 2 bases and J by 6 bases, 10 bases remained unmatched. The DNA for the CDR3 is TGTGCCAGCAGTTTACGGGGGAGGGTGGGACGCAATGAGCAGTTCTTC. The encoded protein is CASSLRGRVGRNEQFF.

The chain employs TRBV5-4 and TRBJ2-7; D is perhaps TRBD2 (6 bases). With 0 bases removed from V and 6 bases from J, the gap between germline ends came to 10 bases. This CDR3 has 13 amino acids. Germline CDR1 reads SGHNT; CDR2 reads YYREEE (reference sequence). CDR3: CASSLGEAGEQYF. CDR3 nucleotide sequence: TGTGCCAGCAGCTTGGGGGAGGCAGGCGAGCAGTACTTC.

The DNA for the CDR3 is TGTGCCAGCAGTTTCCCAGGACAGGGGATGACCCAGTACTTC. Its protein product is CASSFPGQGMTQYF. The rearrangement links TRBV6-6 to TRBJ2-5, with 9 bases matching TRBD1. The junction had 7 bases not matched to a gene; V was cut back by 4 bases and J by 7 bases. The CDR3 length is 14 residues. The V gene's germline CDR1 is MNHNY and CDR2 SVGAGI (reference sequence).

The rearrangement joins TRBV30 to TRBJ2-1; 11 bases align to TRBD2. This CDR3 has 19 amino acids. The germline CDR1 and CDR2 sequences are GTSNPN and SVGIG (reference sequence). The V gene end was trimmed by 0 bases and the J gene end by 1 base; junction bases not matched to a gene: 11. CDR3 sequence (DNA): TGTGCCTGGAGTGTATGGGTAGCGGGAGGGCCGGGATCCTACAATGAGCAGTTCTTC. This gives the protein CAWSVWVAGGPGSYNEQFF.

The chain combines TRBV7-9 with TRBJ2-2; 7 positions match TRBD2. Germline CDR1 reads SEHNR; CDR2 reads FQNEAQ (reference sequence). The CDR3 has 16 amino acids. With V trimmed by 1 base and J by 1 base, 3 bases remained unmatched. The CDR3 region is CASSLDGTMNTGELFF. CDR3 sequence (DNA): TGTGCCAGCAGCTTAGATGGGACTATGAACACCGGGGAGCTGTTTTTT.

The J gene is TRBJ1-3, the V gene TRBV5-1, with a possible D match to TRBD1 (5 bases). Trimming shortened V by 0 bases and J by 3 bases, and 10 bases separated the two germline ends. The CDR3 has 15 residues. Germline CDR1 and CDR2: SGHRS and YFSETQ. Here the CDR3 DNA reads TGCGCCAGCAGCTTGGTGGGGGTCGGTGGAAACACCATATATTTT. It codes for CASSLVGVGGNTIYF.

The gene calls are TRBV7-9 and TRBJ2-7; no clear D gene. The CDR3 has 14 residues. Trimming pared 3 bases from V and 2 bases from J, leaving 11 bases between. CDR1 and CDR2 from the germline V gene are SEHNR and FQNEAQ (reference sequence). This CDR3 is CASSFTSITYEQYF. CDR3 DNA: TGTGCCAGCAGCTTCACGAGTATTACCTACGAGCAGTACTTC.

The chain carries TRBV6-6 and TRBJ1-5, with D tentatively TRBD1 (6 bases). CDR1 and CDR2 (germline): MNHNY, SVGAGI (reference sequence). The CDR3 consists of 15 residues. With 6 bases removed from V and 2 bases from J, the gap between germline ends came to 14 bases. The CDR3 DNA reads TGTGCCAGCAGCTGGGAGGGGGGTGGCAATCAGCCCCAGCATTTT. Its protein product is CASSWEGGGNQPQHF.

This chain connects TRBV4-1 to TRBJ1-6; D may be TRBD1 (5 bases). The V gene's germline CDR1 is MGHRA and CDR2 YSYEKL. The CDR3 length is 15 residues. V lost 4 bases, J lost 11 bases, and 18 bases lay in between. CDR3 protein: CASSPKGQGRAPLHF. Here the CDR3 DNA reads TGCGCCAGCAGCCCCAAAGGGCAGGGTAGGGCACCCCTCCACTTT.

CDR3 amino acids: CASSAGTGRADTQYF. Written as DNA, the CDR3 is TGTGCCAGCAGCGCCGGGACAGGGCGAGCAGATACGCAGTATTTT. V is TRBV2 and J is TRBJ2-3, with TRBD1 matching over 9 bases. J gave up 4 bases and V 6 bases, and 8 bases lay outside the gene matches. This CDR3 has 15 residues. Germline CDR1 and CDR2: SNHLY and FYNNEI.

The chain uses TRBV28 and TRBJ2-1; TRBD2 agrees at 11 bases. The germline V gene has CDR1 MDHEN and CDR2 SYDVKM. The CDR3 runs 16 residues. V was clipped by 5 bases and J by 5 bases; unmatched bases: 8. The CDR3 DNA reads TGTGCCAGCAGTCCTTACGGGACTAGCGGAAACAATGAGCAGTTCTTC. Its translation: CASSPYGTSGNNEQFF.

The chain is built from TRBV10-3 and TRBJ2-7; no firm D call. Trimming shortened V by 6 bases and J by 5 bases, and 11 bases separated the two germline ends. The germline gives CDR1 ENHRY, CDR2 SYGVKD. The CDR3 has 12 residues. The CDR3 region is CAISPGSDEQYF. As DNA, the CDR3 is TGTGCCATCAGCCCCGGGTCCGACGAGCAGTACTTC.

The V call is TRBV6-5, the J call TRBJ2-7; D gene ambiguous. Germline-derived CDR1 and CDR2 are MNHEY and SVGAGI. This CDR3 comprises 13 residues. V was shortened by 0 bases and J by 3 bases, with 6 bases between the two germline ends. This CDR3 is CASSYSALYEQYF. As DNA, the CDR3 is TGTGCCAGCAGTTACTCTGCCCTCTACGAGCAGTACTTC.

The CDR3 coding sequence is TGTGCCAGCAGCTTAAGAGTGGCGGAGACCCAGTACTTC. Amino acids: CASSLRVAETQYF. V and J are TRBV7-3 and TRBJ2-5; D gene ambiguous. Looked up from germline, CDR1 is SGHTA and CDR2 is FQGTGA. The CDR3 runs 13 residues. V lost 1 base and J lost 5, with 8 bases in between.

The genes are TRBV5-1 and TRBJ2-7, with 8 bases identical to TRBD1. The CDR3 has 16 amino acids. The germline V gene encodes CDR1 SGHRS and CDR2 YFSETQ. The ends lost 0 bases at V and 3 bases at J; junction bases unmatched: 8. The CDR3 loop reads CASSLAYRGQGYEQYF. The CDR3 DNA sequence: TGCGCCAGCAGCTTGGCCTATCGTGGACAGGGCTACGAGCAGTACTTC.

This sequence joins TRBV7-9 and TRBJ2-7; D uncertain. CDR3 size: 14 residues. CDR1 and CDR2 (germline): SEHNR, FQNEAQ (reference sequence). V was pared by 5 bases and J by 0 bases, with 11 bases between. The CDR3 DNA reads TGTGCCAGCAGCCATAGCTCGAGCTCCTACGAGCAGTACTTC. This translates into CASSHSSSSYEQYF.

V and J are TRBV5-1 and TRBJ1-6; D might be TRBD1 (6 bases). The CDR3 loop spans 14 amino acids. V dropped 4 bases and J dropped 7 bases, with 12 bases sitting between them. Germline V gene data show CDR1 as SGHRS and CDR2 as YFSETQ. The CDR3 sequence: CASSDVTGNSPLHF. The CDR3 DNA follows: TGCGCCAGCAGCGATGTCACAGGGAATTCACCCCTCCACTTT. The full variable domain, in which reference TRBV5-1 and TRBJ1-6 provide the parts outside the CDR3, is KAGVTQTPRYLIKTRGQQVTLSCSPISGHRSVSWYQQTPGQGLQFLFEYFSETQRNKGNFPGRFSGRQFSNSRSEMNVSTLELGDSALYLCASSDVTGNSPLHFGNGTRLTVT.

This chain joins TRBV15 and TRBJ1-4; D call uncertain. CDR3 length: 18 amino acids. Trimming removed 1 base from V and 0 bases from J, with 15 bases in between. Germline V gene sequence: CDR1 LNHNV, CDR2 YYDKDF (reference sequence). CDR3 in DNA: TGTGCCACCAGCAGAGGTTCATCCTTCGGTGCAACTAATGAAAAACTGTTTTTT. It specifies CATSRGSSFGATNEKLFF.

This chain links TRBV5-1 with TRBJ2-2; D not resolved. Trimming removed 4 bases from V and 2 bases from J, with 3 bases in between. The CDR3 runs 12 residues. Per the germline V gene, CDR1 is SGHRS and CDR2 is YFSETQ. The CDR3 DNA reads as TGCGCCAGCAGCCCCAACACCGGGGAGCTGTTTTTT. Translation: CASSPNTGELFF.

This clone came up once. This chain uses TRBV5-1 with TRBJ2-7; D is possibly TRBD1 or TRBD2 (5 bases each). In germline, CDR1 is SGHRS, CDR2 YFSETQ. The V end lost 3 bases, the J end lost 0 bases, and 13 bases lay between the germline ends. The CDR3 has 15 residues. The CDR3 spells CASSWQGPSSYEQYF. The CDR3 DNA sequence: TGCGCCAGCAGCTGGCAGGGACCAAGCTCCTACGAGCAGTACTTC.

This chain connects TRBV6-6 to TRBJ2-7; the D call may be TRBD1 or TRBD2 (6 bases each). Germline V gene lookup returns CDR1 MNHNY and CDR2 SVGAGI (reference sequence). The CDR3 is 15 residues long. The V and J ends lost 2 bases and 0 bases respectively, with 11 bases between them. The CDR3 region has the DNA TGTGCCAGCAGTTACGGAAGGGGGGCCTCCTACGAGCAGTACTTC. Its protein is CASSYGRGASYEQYF.

This rearrangement joins TRBV25-1 to TRBJ2-6; TRBD2 might be the D (6 bases). Trimming left V 3 bases short and J 4 bases short, with 7 bases between. CDR3 length: 14 amino acids. Germline V CDR1 and CDR2: MGHDK, SYGVNS. CDR3 sequence: CASSDAGGANVLTF. In nucleotides, the CDR3 is TGTGCCAGCAGTGACGCGGGGGGGGCCAACGTCCTGACTTTC.

This rearrangement joins TRBV5-4 to TRBJ1-1; D is unresolved. This CDR3 is 13 amino acids long. V lost 0 bases to trimming and J lost 1 base, with 4 bases between them. Germline assignment: CDR1 SGHNT and CDR2 YYREEE (reference sequence). In nucleotides, the CDR3 is TGTGCCAGCAGCTTGGCCGAGAACACTGAAGCTTTCTTT. As protein: CASSLAENTEAFF.